These 26 T cell receptor beta chains share one sample of origin, sequenced in a study of blood T cell repertoires in COVID-19. The method was immunoSEQ multiplex PCR; TCRdb's version includes in-frame clones alone and lacks a portion of them. The sample records about 68,000 clones, 86% being singletons. The sample consisted of peripheral blood. All receptors derive from an older woman with acute or convalescent COVID-19.

This clone appeared a single time. The rearrangement links TRBV18 to TRBJ1-2; 7 nucleotides align to TRBD1. The CDR3 is made up of 14 amino acids. V shed 3 bases and J 4 bases; nucleotides not matched to a gene: 5. In germline, CDR1 is KGHSH, CDR2 LQKENI. In DNA form, the CDR3 reads TGTGCCAGCTCACCTGGACAGGAAGGCTATGGCTACACCTTC. The encoded protein is CASSPGQEGYGYTF.

The chain combines TRBV6-2 or TRBV6-3 with TRBJ1-1; 9 bases align to TRBD1. Trimming removed 2 bases from V and 10 bases from J; junction bases left unmatched: 2. The germline V gene encodes CDR1 MNHEY and CDR2 SVGEGT. This CDR3 has 12 amino acids. Here the CDR3 reads CASSYGTGLAFF. DNA for the CDR3: TGTGCCAGCAGTTACGGGACAGGGTTAGCTTTCTTT.

The chain's CDR3 is CASSVGLDRGYTF. The CDR3 DNA reads TGTGCCAGCAGCGTAGGGTTAGACAGGGGCTACACCTTC. V gene TRBV9 combines with J gene TRBJ1-2; D possibly corresponds to TRBD1 (6 bases). This CDR3 is built from 13 residues. The V gene's germline CDR1 is SGDLS and CDR2 YYNGEE. V dropped 0 bases and J dropped 8 bases, with 11 bases sitting between them.

The V call is TRBV3-1 (or the pseudogene TRBV3-2), the J call TRBJ1-2; 9 positions agree with TRBD1. CDR1 and CDR2 from the germline V gene are LGHDT and YNNKEL (reference sequence). There are 17 residues in the CDR3. After removal of 4 bases from V and 0 bases from J, the junction contained 9 bases not matched to a gene. This CDR3 reads CASSPWTGDTTNYGYTF. The CDR3 DNA follows: TGTGCCAGCAGCCCATGGACAGGGGACACCACTAACTATGGCTACACCTTC.

Here the CDR3 DNA reads TGCGCCAGCAGTACGGGGATTGTGGGCACCGGGGAGCTGTTTTTT. It codes for CASSTGIVGTGELFF. The V and J genes are TRBV5-1 and TRBJ2-2; D is perhaps TRBD2 (5 bases). Trimming removed 5 bases at V and 4 bases at J, with 15 bases between. The CDR3 extends over 15 amino acids. Germline CDR1 and CDR2: SGHRS and YFSETQ.

This clone came up once. The CDR3 DNA follows: TGTGCCAGCAGACTGGGAAGGGGCACTGGGGCCAACGTCCTGACTTTC. It specifies CASRLGRGTGANVLTF. The chain couples TRBV28 to TRBJ2-6, with a tentative D call TRBD1 (5 bases). The CDR3 covers 16 residues. The germline V gene encodes CDR1 MDHEN and CDR2 SYDVKM. V was clipped by 6 bases and J by 2 bases, with 14 bases between them.

This clone appeared once. This chain links TRBV9 with TRBJ2-7; D not certain. The germline CDR1 and CDR2 sequences are SGDLS and YYNGEE. The CDR3 sequence is 14 residues long. Between the trimmed V and J ends, which lost 0 bases and 2 bases, there was a span of 9 bases. The CDR3 reads CASSVAATTYEQYF. The CDR3 region has the DNA TGTGCCAGCAGCGTAGCGGCTACTACCTACGAGCAGTACTTC. Full variable domain (remainder filled in from reference TRBV9 and TRBJ2-7): DSGVTQTPKHLITATGQRVTLRCSPRSGDLSVYWYQQSLDQGLQFLIQYYNGEERAKGNILERFSAQQFPDLHSELNLSSLELGDSALYFCASSVAATTYEQYFGPGTRLTVT.

The rearrangement links TRBV7-8 to TRBJ1-3; 9 positions agree with TRBD1. CDR3 size: 16 residues. J was trimmed by 2 bases and V by 6 bases; bases with no gene match: 8. Germline V CDR1 and CDR2: SGHVS, FQNEAQ. The CDR3 is CASRPDRGKAGNTIYF. CDR3 sequence (DNA): TGTGCCAGCAGGCCCGACAGGGGGAAAGCTGGAAACACCATATATTTT. The entire variable domain, with the rest obtained from reference TRBV7-8 and TRBJ1-3, is as follows: GAGVSQSPRYKVAKRGQDVALRCDPISGHVSLFWYQQALGQGPEFLTYFQNEAQLDKSGLPSDRFFAERPEGSVSTLKIQRTQQEDSAVYLCASRPDRGKAGNTIYFGEGSWLTVV.

This sequence joins TRBV30 and TRBJ1-4; 8 bases match TRBD1. The CDR3 is 17 residues long. In germline, CDR1 is GTSNPN, CDR2 SVGIG (reference sequence). V dropped 2 bases and J dropped 7; count of bases not matched to a gene: 15. This CDR3 reads CAWSHGQGGVLPEKLFF. In nucleotides, the CDR3 is TGTGCCTGGAGTCACGGACAGGGCGGGGTGTTGCCTGAAAAACTGTTTTTT.

V is TRBV12-5 and J is TRBJ2-1; 12 bases match TRBD2. The ends lost 3 bases at V and 5 bases at J; junction bases unmatched: 2. The CDR3 totals 15 residues. The V gene's germline CDR1 is LGHNT and CDR2 FRNRAP. CDR3 region: CASGLGLAGNNEQFF. The CDR3 coding sequence is TGTGCTAGTGGTTTAGGACTAGCGGGGAACAATGAGCAGTTCTTC.

This clone was found a few times. The rearrangement uses TRBV27 and TRBJ1-5; D gene unclear. This CDR3 contains 13 residues. Trimming cost V 5 bases and J 5 bases, with 10 bases left between them. CDR1 and CDR2 (germline): MNHEY, SMNVEV (reference sequence). CDR3 amino acids: CASSPTGDQPQHF. As DNA, the CDR3 is TGTGCCAGCAGTCCTACGGGTGATCAGCCCCAGCATTTT.

This rearrangement joins TRBV12-3 or TRBV12-4 to TRBJ2-1; D possibly corresponds to TRBD2 (5 bases). The length of the CDR3 is 12 residues. The V end was cut by 2 bases, the J end by 7 bases, with 6 bases between. The CDR3 region has the DNA TGTGCCAGCAGTTTACGGAGGAATGAGCAGTTCTTC. This gives the protein CASSLRRNEQFF.

This chain joins TRBV5-8 and TRBJ1-3; unclear D gene. This CDR3 has 13 amino acids. The germline V gene has CDR1 SGHTS and CDR2 YDEGEE. Deletions cut 0 bases from V and 3 bases from J, with 4 bases between. The CDR3 DNA is TGTGCCAGCAGCTTGGCAGGTGGAAACACCATATATTTT. It codes for CASSLAGGNTIYF.

This clone was recorded only once. This specimen includes other DNA sequences encoding the same CDR3. This chain links TRBV5-1 with TRBJ2-7, with TRBD1 identical over 8 bases. The germline gives CDR1 SGHRS, CDR2 YFSETQ. V shed 3 bases and J 4 bases; nucleotides not matched to a gene: 6. This CDR3 has 14 residues. This CDR3 is CASSSGTGNYEQYF. As DNA, the CDR3 is TGCGCCAGCAGCTCCGGGACAGGCAATTACGAGCAGTACTTC.

Concerning this clone itself: Different DNA sequences within this sample yield the same CDR3. J is TRBJ1-3 and V is TRBV7-2; D may be TRBD1 (6 bases). CDR3 length: 14 amino acids. Germline V CDR1 and CDR2: SGHTA, FQGNSA. The germline V and J ends were trimmed by 8 bases and 0 bases, with 11 bases remaining between them. The CDR3 is CASATGPSGNTIYF. CDR3 nucleotide sequence: TGTGCCAGCGCTACAGGGCCCTCTGGAAACACCATATATTTT.

V is TRBV10-3 and J is TRBJ1-2; D is unresolved. V lost 5 bases to trimming and J lost 4 bases, with 14 bases between them. This CDR3 spans 14 amino acids. The V gene's germline CDR1 is ENHRY and CDR2 SYGVKD. CDR3 region: CAISPRSAGYGYTF. The CDR3 bases are TGTGCCATCAGTCCACGGTCCGCCGGCTATGGCTACACCTTC.

This sequence joins TRBV19 and TRBJ2-2, with D unclear. There are 12 residues in the CDR3. Germline V gene lookup returns CDR1 LNHDA and CDR2 SQIVND (reference sequence). V lost 10 bases and J 3 bases, leaving 9 bases between the germline ends. As DNA, the CDR3 is TGTGCCATTTCCAGTGACACCGGGGAGCTGTTTTTT. Amino acids: CAISSDTGELFF.

In this sample, this clone turned up once. V gene TRBV3-1 (or the pseudogene TRBV3-2) combines with J gene TRBJ2-2; 8 bases agree with TRBD2. J lost 5 bases, V lost 3 bases, and 11 bases had no gene match. The CDR3 has 17 residues. CDR1 and CDR2 (germline): LGHDT, YNNKEL (reference sequence). In DNA form, the CDR3 reads TGTGCCAGCAGCCACAGGGCCTCCGGGGGGGCAACCGGGGAGCTGTTTTTT. It translates to CASSHRASGGATGELFF.

The chain recombines TRBV7-3 with TRBJ1-2; TRBD1 matches 10 bases. The J segment lost 7 bases and the V segment lost 5 bases, leaving 7 bases of the junction unmatched. Germline values: CDR1 SGHTA, CDR2 FQGTGA. The CDR3 has 14 residues. The CDR3 coding sequence is TGTGCCAGCAGCCCCGGGACAGGGGTTACTGGCTACACCTTC. The encoded protein is CASSPGTGVTGYTF. Full variable domain (remainder filled in from reference TRBV7-3 and TRBJ1-2): GAGVSQTPSNKVTEKGKYVELRCDPISGHTALYWYRQSLGQGPEFLIYFQGTGAADDSGLPNDRFFAVRPEGSVSTLKIQRTERGDSAVYLCASSPGTGVTGYTFGSGTRLTVV.

This chain connects TRBV5-6 to TRBJ1-3, with no clear D. There are 15 residues in the CDR3. CDR1 SGHDT and CDR2 YYEEEE come from the germline V gene. Trimming removed 4 bases from V and 4 bases from J, with 15 bases in between. The CDR3 DNA reads TGTGCCAGCAGCCTACCTGGGCAGATAGGAAACACCATATATTTT. Its protein is CASSLPGQIGNTIYF.

The chain couples TRBV11-1 to TRBJ1-1; no definite D call. The germline V gene encodes CDR1 SGHAT and CDR2 FQDESV (reference sequence). This CDR3 has 14 amino acids. Deletions cut 2 bases from V and 4 bases from J, with 11 bases between. The CDR3 loop reads CASSLRHVGTEAFF. The CDR3 DNA reads as TGTGCCAGCAGCTTACGACATGTGGGCACTGAAGCTTTCTTT. The entire variable domain, with the rest obtained from reference TRBV11-1 and TRBJ1-1, is as follows: EAEVAQSPRYKITEKSQAVAFWCDPISGHATLYWYRQILGQGPELLVQFQDESVVDDSQLPKDRFSAERLKGVDSTLKIQPAELGDSAMYLCASSLRHVGTEAFFGQGTRLTVV.

This chain links TRBV6-5 with TRBJ2-1, with TRBD2 identical over 12 bases. Germline V gene sequence: CDR1 MNHEY, CDR2 SVGAGI. V gave up 10 bases and J gave up 8 bases; unmatched junction bases: 12. There are 15 residues in the CDR3. This CDR3 is CATGGLAGLYHEQFF. The CDR3 DNA follows: TGTGCCACCGGGGGACTAGCGGGCCTCTATCATGAGCAGTTCTTC.

This chain joins TRBV11-1 and TRBJ2-3, with TRBD2 as a possible D gene (6 bases). The CDR3 totals 13 residues. Trimming cost V 6 bases and J 2 bases, with 9 bases left between them. Germline loops: CDR1 SGHAT, CDR2 FQDESV (reference sequence). The CDR3: CASRGGNTDTQYF. For the CDR3, the DNA is TGTGCCAGCAGGGGAGGAAACACAGATACGCAGTATTTT.

The V and J genes are TRBV19 and TRBJ1-1; D ambiguous. V was clipped by 6 bases and J by 3 bases, with 14 bases between them. The CDR3 has 14 residues. Germline lookup yields CDR1 LNHDA and CDR2 SQIVND (reference sequence). The CDR3 DNA follows: TGTGCCAGTAGGCGTAGCTCCGGTCACACTGAAGCTTTCTTT. Its translation: CASRRSSGHTEAFF.

This chain connects TRBV11-2 to TRBJ1-2, with 11 bases lining up with TRBD1. Per germline, CDR1 SGHAT and CDR2 FQNNGV. The CDR3 is made up of 15 amino acids. The trim removed 6 bases at V and 4 bases at J, leaving 7 bases unmatched. The CDR3 sequence is CASRAPGQGVYGYTF. The CDR3 bases are TGTGCCAGCAGGGCTCCGGGACAGGGGGTCTATGGCTACACCTTC.

This sequence joins TRBV19 and TRBJ1-5; D is possibly TRBD1 (5 bases). The CDR3 sequence is 16 residues long. Trimming took off 10 bases at V and 0 bases at J, with 19 bases between the two ends. Per germline, CDR1 LNHDA and CDR2 SQIVND (reference sequence). CDR3 in amino acids: CATQPGQIYSNQPQHF. The CDR3 coding sequence is TGTGCCACTCAACCTGGACAAATCTATAGCAATCAGCCCCAGCATTTT.